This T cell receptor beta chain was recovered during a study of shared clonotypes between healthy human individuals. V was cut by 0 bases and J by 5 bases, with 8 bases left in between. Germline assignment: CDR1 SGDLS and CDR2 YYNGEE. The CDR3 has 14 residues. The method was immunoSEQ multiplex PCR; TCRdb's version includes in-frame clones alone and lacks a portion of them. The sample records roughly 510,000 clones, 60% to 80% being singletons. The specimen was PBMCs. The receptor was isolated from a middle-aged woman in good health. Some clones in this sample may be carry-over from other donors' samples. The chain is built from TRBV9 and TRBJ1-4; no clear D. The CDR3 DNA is TGTGCCAGCAGCGTAGGCCTGGCGAATGAAAAACTGTTTTTT. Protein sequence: CASSVGLANEKLFF.